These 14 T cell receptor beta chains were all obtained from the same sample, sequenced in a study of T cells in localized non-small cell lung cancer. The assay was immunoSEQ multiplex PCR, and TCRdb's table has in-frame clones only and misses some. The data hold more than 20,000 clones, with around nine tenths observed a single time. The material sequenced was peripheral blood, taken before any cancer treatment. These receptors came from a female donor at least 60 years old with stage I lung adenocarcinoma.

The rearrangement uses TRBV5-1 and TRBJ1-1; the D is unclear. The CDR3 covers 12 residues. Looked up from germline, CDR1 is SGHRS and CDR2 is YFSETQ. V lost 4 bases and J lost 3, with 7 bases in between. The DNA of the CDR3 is TGCGCCAGCAGCACTTCGGACACTGAAGCTTTCTTT. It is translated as CASSTSDTEAFF.

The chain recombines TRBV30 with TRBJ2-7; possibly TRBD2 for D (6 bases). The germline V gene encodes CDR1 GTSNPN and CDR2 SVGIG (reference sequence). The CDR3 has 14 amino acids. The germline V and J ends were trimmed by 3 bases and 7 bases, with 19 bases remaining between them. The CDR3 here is CAWRGSSGVGEQYF. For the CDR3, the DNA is TGTGCCTGGAGAGGATCGTCGGGGGTTGGAGAGCAGTACTTC.

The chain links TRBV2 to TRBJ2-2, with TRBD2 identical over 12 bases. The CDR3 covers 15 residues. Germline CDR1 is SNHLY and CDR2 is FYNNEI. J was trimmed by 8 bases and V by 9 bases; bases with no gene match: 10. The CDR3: CASERLAGVKGELFF. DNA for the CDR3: TGTGCCAGTGAAAGACTAGCGGGAGTGAAAGGGGAGCTGTTTTTT.

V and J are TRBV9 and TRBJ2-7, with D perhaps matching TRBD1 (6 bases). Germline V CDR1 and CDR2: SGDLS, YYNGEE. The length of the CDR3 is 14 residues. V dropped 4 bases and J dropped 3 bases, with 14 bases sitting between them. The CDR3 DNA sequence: TGTGCCAGCAGCTTCCGACAGGCTGGCTACGAGCAGTACTTC. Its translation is CASSFRQAGYEQYF. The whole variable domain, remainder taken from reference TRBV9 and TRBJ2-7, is DSGVTQTPKHLITATGQRVTLRCSPRSGDLSVYWYQQSLDQGLQFLIQYYNGEERAKGNILERFSAQQFPDLHSELNLSSLELGDSALYFCASSFRQAGYEQYFGPGTRLTVT.

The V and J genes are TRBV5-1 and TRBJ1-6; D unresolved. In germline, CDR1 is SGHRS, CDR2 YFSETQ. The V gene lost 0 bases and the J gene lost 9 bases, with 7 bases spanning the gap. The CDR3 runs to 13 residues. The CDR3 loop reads CASSLAGVSPLHF. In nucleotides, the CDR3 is TGCGCCAGCAGCTTGGCCGGGGTTTCACCCCTCCACTTT.

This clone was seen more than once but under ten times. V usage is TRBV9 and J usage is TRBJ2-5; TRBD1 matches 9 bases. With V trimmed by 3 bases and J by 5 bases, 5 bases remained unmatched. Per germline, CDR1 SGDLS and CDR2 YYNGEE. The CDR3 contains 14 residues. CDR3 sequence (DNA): TGTGCCAGCAGCGCGGGACAGGGTTGGGAGACCCAGTACTTC. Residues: CASSAGQGWETQYF.

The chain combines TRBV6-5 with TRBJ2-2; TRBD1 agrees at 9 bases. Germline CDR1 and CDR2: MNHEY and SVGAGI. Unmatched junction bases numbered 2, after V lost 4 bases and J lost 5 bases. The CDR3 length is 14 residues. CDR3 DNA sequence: TGTGCCAGCAGTTCGGGACAGGGAACCGGGGAGCTGTTTTTT. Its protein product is CASSSGQGTGELFF.

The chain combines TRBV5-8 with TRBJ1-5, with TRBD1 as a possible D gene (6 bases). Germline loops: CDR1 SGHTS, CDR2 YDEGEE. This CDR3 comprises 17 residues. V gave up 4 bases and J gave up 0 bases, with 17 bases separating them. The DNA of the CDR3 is TGTGCCAGCAGCGTAACACAGGGTGGAAATAGCAATCAGCCCCAGCATTTT. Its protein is CASSVTQGGNSNQPQHF.

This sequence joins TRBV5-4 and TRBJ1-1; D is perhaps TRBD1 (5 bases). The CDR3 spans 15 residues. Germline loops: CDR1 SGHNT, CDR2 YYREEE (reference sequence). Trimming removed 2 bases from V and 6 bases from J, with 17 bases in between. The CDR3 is CASSFRREQYSEAFF. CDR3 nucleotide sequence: TGTGCCAGCAGCTTCCGCAGGGAACAGTACTCTGAAGCTTTCTTT.

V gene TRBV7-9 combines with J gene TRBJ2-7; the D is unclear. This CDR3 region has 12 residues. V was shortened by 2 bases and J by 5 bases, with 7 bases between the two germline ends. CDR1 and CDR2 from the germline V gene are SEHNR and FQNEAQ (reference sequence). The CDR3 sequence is CASSLTPNEQYF. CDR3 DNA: TGTGCCAGCAGCTTAACTCCCAACGAGCAGTACTTC.

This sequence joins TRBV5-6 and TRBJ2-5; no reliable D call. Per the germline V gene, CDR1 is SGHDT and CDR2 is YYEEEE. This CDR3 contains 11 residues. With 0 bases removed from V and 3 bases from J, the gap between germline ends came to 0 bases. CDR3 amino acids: CASSLEETQYF. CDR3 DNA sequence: TGTGCCAGCAGCTTGGAAGAGACCCAGTACTTC.

The CDR3 bases are TGTGCCAGCAGCTCCCATCGGGGGGAGGGTGGCTACACCTTC. Protein: CASSSHRGEGGYTF. V usage is TRBV7-2 and J usage is TRBJ1-2, with a tentative D call TRBD1 (5 bases). This CDR3 contains 14 residues. From germline, CDR1 is SGHTA and CDR2 FQGNSA. V lost 4 bases and J 7 bases, leaving 16 bases between the germline ends.

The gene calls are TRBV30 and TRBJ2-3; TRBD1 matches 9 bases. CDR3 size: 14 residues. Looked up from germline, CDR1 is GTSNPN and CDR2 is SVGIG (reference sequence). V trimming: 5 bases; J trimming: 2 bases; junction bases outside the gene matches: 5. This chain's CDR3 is CAWDRGKDTDTQYF. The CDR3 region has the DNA TGTGCCTGGGACAGGGGGAAAGACACAGATACGCAGTATTTT.

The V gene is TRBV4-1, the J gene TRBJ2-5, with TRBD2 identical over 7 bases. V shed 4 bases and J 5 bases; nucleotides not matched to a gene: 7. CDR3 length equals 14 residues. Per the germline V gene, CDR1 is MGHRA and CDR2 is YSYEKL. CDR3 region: CASSPRGDEETQYF. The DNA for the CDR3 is TGCGCCAGCAGCCCACGGGGGGACGAGGAGACCCAGTACTTC.